The 11 T cell receptor beta chains below were found in one sample sequenced in a study of shared clonotypes between healthy human individuals. Assay used: immunoSEQ multiplex PCR; TCRdb lists only in-frame clones, some missing. Among roughly 2.6 million clones listed, more than 90% were seen once. The source material was naive CD4+ T cells sorted from blood. Described subset: CD45RA+ positively selected. These receptors were obtained from a man younger than 35 in good health.

The chain links TRBV9 to TRBJ1-5, with no clear D. The germline gives CDR1 SGDLS, CDR2 YYNGEE. The V end lost 3 bases, the J end lost 3 bases, and 13 bases lay between the germline ends. This CDR3 has 15 amino acids. CDR3 amino acids: CASSAGPSDNQPQHF. As DNA, the CDR3 is TGTGCCAGCAGCGCCGGGCCCTCCGACAATCAGCCCCAGCATTTT.

The chain links TRBV4-3 to TRBJ1-6; D uncertain. CDR1 and CDR2 (germline): LGHNA, YSLEER. V gave up 4 bases and J gave up 0 bases, with 10 bases separating them. The CDR3 contains 16 residues. CDR3 sequence reads: CASSPQLSSYNSPLHF. Written as DNA, the CDR3 is TGCGCCAGCAGCCCCCAACTTAGCTCCTATAATTCACCCCTCCACTTT.

With respect to this clone: Additional DNA sequences in this sample encode the identical CDR3. The chain combines TRBV6-5 with TRBJ1-2; tentatively, D is TRBD1 (5 bases). Germline CDR1 is MNHEY and CDR2 is SVGAGI. V lost 0 bases and J 5 bases, leaving 10 bases between the germline ends. The CDR3 has 14 amino acids. The CDR3 nucleotides read TGTGCCAGCAGTTACTCACGGCAGGGTTATGGCTACACCTTC. Protein: CASSYSRQGYGYTF.

The V call is TRBV5-4, the J call TRBJ1-3, with no clear D. The CDR3 is 15 residues long. With 4 bases removed from V and 0 bases from J, the gap between germline ends came to 11 bases. Germline V gene sequence: CDR1 SGHNT, CDR2 YYREEE (reference sequence). CDR3 sequence: CASSLGASSGNTIYF. CDR3 in DNA: TGTGCCAGCAGCCTTGGAGCAAGCTCTGGAAACACCATATATTTT.

The V call is TRBV11-2, the J call TRBJ1-4; 10 bases match TRBD1. There are 15 residues in the CDR3. The V gene's germline CDR1 is SGHAT and CDR2 FQNNGV. Unmatched junction bases numbered 7, after V lost 4 bases and J lost 8 bases. Here the CDR3 reads CASSSRTGGGEKLFF. CDR3 bases: TGTGCCAGCAGCTCGAGGACAGGGGGAGGCGAAAAACTGTTTTTT.

The chain carries TRBV5-5 and TRBJ1-5; D unclear. CDR3 size: 13 residues. Germline V gene data show CDR1 as SGHKS and CDR2 as YYEKEE (reference sequence). The germline V and J ends were trimmed by 3 bases and 7 bases, with 11 bases remaining between them. The CDR3 nucleotides are TGTGCCAGCAGCTCCAGCGTGGGGCAGCCCCAGCATTTT. It encodes CASSSSVGQPQHF.

The chain employs TRBV5-1 and TRBJ1-2; D not resolved. The germline V gene encodes CDR1 SGHRS and CDR2 YFSETQ. V was shortened by 4 bases and J by 7 bases, with 11 bases between the two germline ends. The CDR3 spans 12 residues. CDR3 region: CASSPAASGYTF. In nucleotides, the CDR3 is TGCGCCAGCAGCCCCGCGGCGTCTGGCTACACCTTC.

The chain combines TRBV6-5 with TRBJ2-5; 14 bases are a match to TRBD2. CDR1 MNHEY and CDR2 SVGAGI come from the germline V gene. After removal of 5 bases from V and 4 bases from J, the junction contained 3 bases not matched to a gene. The CDR3 length is 15 residues. CDR3 in amino acids: CASSPGTSGRETQYF. In nucleotides, the CDR3 is TGTGCCAGCAGTCCCGGGACTAGCGGGAGAGAGACCCAGTACTTC.

The DNA of the CDR3 is TGTGCCAGCAGTGAAATGGCAGGGGCAGGGTCACCCCTCCACTTT. Its translation is CASSEMAGAGSPLHF. J is TRBJ1-6 and V is TRBV6-4; perhaps TRBD1 as D (6 bases). CDR1 is MRHNA and CDR2 is SNTAGT in the germline V gene. The CDR3 spans 15 residues. V lost 3 bases to trimming and J lost 10 bases, with 16 bases between them.

The chain joins TRBV5-1 to TRBJ1-5, with 8 bases that match TRBD1. Trimming took 4 bases from V and 3 from J; bases not matched to a gene: 3. CDR1 and CDR2 from the germline V gene are SGHRS and YFSETQ. The CDR3 runs 14 residues. CDR3 DNA: TGCGCCAGCAGCATGACAGGGGACAATCAGCCCCAGCATTTT. It translates to CASSMTGDNQPQHF.

The V call is TRBV7-9, the J call TRBJ2-2, with 9 bases fitting TRBD2. Per the germline V gene, CDR1 is SEHNR and CDR2 is FQNEAQ (reference sequence). The J segment lost 2 bases and the V segment lost 6 bases, leaving 7 bases of the junction unmatched. The CDR3 has 16 residues. CDR3 sequence reads: CASSGASGINTGELFF. The CDR3 DNA sequence: TGTGCCAGCAGTGGAGCTAGCGGGATCAACACCGGGGAGCTGTTTTTT.